The present entry profiles one TCR beta chain with its context. Its antigen remains unidentified. CD4+ T cells that had been cultured provided DNA sequenced with the Oncomine TCR Beta short-read assay. Investigators isolated genomic DNA from cultured CD4+ T cells. TCRdb re-derived calls from the PCR reads in MiXCR, one entry per CDR3 protein. The table includes 6,500 to 9,000 distinct CDR3 sequences, around two thirds detected once. Stated treatment: roughly nine-day PBMC culture with coronavirus spike peptide pools or control peptides (ViraFEST assay). The record originates from a study of vaccination and CD4 T cells after COVID-19. V lost 1 base, J lost 4 bases, and 8 bases stayed unmatched. This CDR3 spans 15 amino acids. CDR1 is SGHDT, CDR2 YYEEEE, per germline.

The receptor was derived from a human donor who had recovered from COVID-19. The chain recombines TRBV5-6 with TRBJ2-7; 7 nucleotides agree with TRBD2. Sequencing input: CD4+ T cells from blood, cultured in vitro. The DNA of the CDR3 is TGTGCCAGCAGCTTGTTTGGGGAGGGGCGTTACGAGCAGTACTTC. It is translated as CASSLFGEGRYEQYF.